The entry below describes one T cell receptor (beta chain). Other DNA variants within this sample encode the same CDR3. The data belong to a study of shared clonotypes between healthy human individuals. There were no recent acute infections or vaccinations among the donors, who were healthy HIV-negative adults. The authors' processing: There were no quality scores in the junction-only immunoSEQ sequences, so filtering differed. Profiling relied on immunoSEQ multiplex PCR, and the TCRdb table lists in-frame clones only, not all of them. The V and J calls and clone size come from that table; D and trimming were worked out from the DNA. The sample contains about 2.4 million clones, around nine tenths of which appear only once. The sample taken for sequencing was naive CD4+ T cells sorted from blood. Described subset: CD45RA+ positively selected. The clonotype originates from a man between 18 and 29 years old in good health.

CDR3 sequence: CASSPRLAGYNEQFF. For the CDR3, the DNA is TGTGCCAGCTCACCAAGGCTAGCGGGATACAATGAGCAGTTCTTC. The chain employs TRBV18 and TRBJ2-1; 9 positions agree with TRBD2. The junction had 3 bases not matched to a gene; V was cut back by 2 bases and J by 4 bases. This CDR3 is 15 amino acids long. From germline, CDR1 is KGHSH and CDR2 LQKENI. The full variable domain, rest sourced from reference TRBV18 and TRBJ2-1, is NAGVMQNPRHLVRRRGQEARLRCSPMKGHSHVYWYRQLPEEGLKFMVYLQKENIIDESGMPKERFSAEFPKEGPSILRIQQVVRGDSAAYFCASSPRLAGYNEQFFGPGTRLTVL.